One T cell receptor (beta chain) is described in this entry. Its antigen is not identified. This CDR3 contains 14 residues. Trimming shortened V by 6 bases and J by 4 bases, and 13 bases separated the two germline ends. Germline V gives CDR1 MGHRA, CDR2 YSYEKL. Authors' methods: Owing to the provision of junction-only sequences devoid of quality scores by immunoSEQ, filtering differed. The protocol was immunoSEQ multiplex PCR, while the TCRdb copy is restricted to in-frame clones and leaves out a portion. D and trimming were read from the DNA, whereas the V and J calls and clone size are those reported in that table. The sample contains about 820,000 clones, roughly 92% of which appear only once. Naive CD8 isolation took CD45RO-negative cells positively selected for CCR7 and excluded terminally differentiated effector memory CD45RA+ cells. The source of the sample is a study of shared clonotypes between healthy human individuals. Study background: Each donor's CD4 naive and CD4 memory cells filled three plates apiece, CD8 naive two, and CD8 memory one.

Study-wide results and caveats: Clonotypes which were not shared had lower generation probabilities than clonotypes that all four donors shared. Although depth was large, rarefaction showed that sequencing of the sorted subsets was incomplete.

This chain connects TRBV4-1 to TRBJ2-1; tentative D call: TRBD2 (5 bases). The receptor was derived from a man aged 30 to 39 in good health. Sequencing was carried out using naive CD8+ T cells sorted from blood. The chain's CDR3 is CASSSRVAYNEQFF. CDR3 in DNA: TGCGCCAGCAGTTCGAGGGTAGCTTACAATGAGCAGTTCTTC.